This T cell receptor beta chain was documented in a study of blood T cell repertoires in COVID-19. How the authors handled the data: For nucleated cells, counts were estimated from reference gene primer amplification. Libraries were prepared by immunoSEQ multiplex PCR; TCRdb keeps only in-frame clonotypes and omits some of them. The D gene and trimming were derived from the DNA, and the V and J assignments and clone size from that table. The table lists 220,000 or so clones, about 85% of them singletons, with over 2.5% in the top ten. Sequenced: peripheral blood. The sequence came from a middle-aged man who had recovered from COVID-19.

Here the CDR3 reads CASSSITSSRSYNEQFF. CDR3 DNA sequence: TGTGCCAGCAGCTCCATAACTAGCTCCCGCTCCTACAATGAGCAGTTCTTC. This chain links TRBV11-2 with TRBJ2-1; a weak D match, TRBD2 (6 bases). Looked up from germline, CDR1 is SGHAT and CDR2 is FQNNGV. Deletions cut 4 bases from V and 0 bases from J, with 16 bases between. The CDR3 sequence is 17 residues long.